Described below is a single TCR beta chain sequence and its context. The entry originates in a study of blood T cell repertoires in COVID-19. Study as a whole: Sources were T cells, B-cell-depleted T cells, or PBMCs; the material itself was cDNA or gDNA.

As handled by the study authors: Reference gene primer amplification gave estimated nucleated cell counts. Sequencing was performed with immunoSEQ multiplex PCR; in TCRdb, only in-frame clones are kept and a portion is missing. D and trimming come from the DNA, and the V and J calls and clone size come from that table. The sample holds roughly 93,000 clones, over 70% seen once. This CDR3 is built from 14 residues. The sample consisted of peripheral blood. The V and J genes are TRBV12-1 and TRBJ2-3; the table gives TRBD1 as D, unverified against the DNA. TRBV12-1 is reported as a pseudogene. The source is a human donor in a cohort sampled during active COVID-19. The CDR3 reads CASSAAPGTDTQYF. In DNA, the CDR3 is TGTGCCAGCAGCGCGGCTCCAGGGACAGATACGCAGTATTTT.